Sequencing of this TCR beta chain was carried out in a study of type 1 regulatory T cells. About the research overall: T-allo10 is an in vitro-generated, Tr1-enriched CD4 T cell product specific for alloantigen. Regarding the study as a whole: Compared with non-type 1 regulatory T cells, type 1 regulatory T cells showed a more restricted TCR repertoire.

A single record per CDR3 protein comes from TCRdb applying MiXCR to the reads. This sample has about 42,000 distinct CDR3 sequences, with 9.5% to 15% found just once. About this clonotype: No antigen is known for it.

The CDR3 extends over 15 amino acids. Per the germline V gene, CDR1 is SGHRS and CDR2 is YFSETQ. Between the trimmed V and J ends, which lost 1 base and 1 base, there was a span of 11 bases. The receptor comes from a human donor in good health. Sequencing was performed on cultured non-Tr1 T cells, either the whole culture or a sorted T cell fraction (not recorded which). The chain carries TRBV5-1 and TRBJ1-1; D is ambiguous. CDR3 region: CASSLNQATNTEAFF. Written as DNA, the CDR3 is TGCGCCAGCAGCTTGAATCAGGCTACGAACACTGAAGCTTTCTTT.